This T cell receptor beta chain was sequenced during a study of regulatory T cells in long-lasting Graves disease (TCRdb year 2021). With respect to the entire study: Patients with newly diagnosed Graves' disease had been on antithyroid drugs for under 3 months. This study used TCR sequencing and RNA sequencing of peripheral blood to compare persistent Graves' disease patients against newly diagnosed Graves' disease patients. The study was conducted in China and was registered as a clinical trial. TCR sequencing covered 13 persistent and approximately 20 newly diagnosed Graves' disease patients, about 35 samples in total.

The time point label here, explained by the study, means: newly diagnosed GD, antithyroid drugs for less than 3 months. RNA was extracted from PBMCs in TRIzol for both TCR sequencing and RNA sequencing. The diagnosis of Graves' disease was made according to American Thyroid Association guidelines. The patients came from an endocrinology department in Xi'an, China. Each patient gave approximately 8.8 milliliters of peripheral blood, collected in an EDTA anticoagulant tube. PBMCs were isolated by Ficoll Paque Plus density gradient separation without further T cell sorting. RNA quality was checked with an Agilent 2100 Bioanalyzer and agarose gel, and concentration with a NanoDrop 2000. Libraries were prepared through multiplex PCR. Sequencing took place on an Illumina HiSeq 4000. TCR beta libraries were built with iRepertoire HTBI primers and Arm-PCR amplification of CDR3 regions. Before sequencing, the PCR products went through gel purification. In the paper's pipeline: Across samples, approximately 68 TRBV and 15 or so TRBJ segments were identified and used for gene usage analysis of CDR3 amino acid clonotypes. Filtered high-quality paired reads were merged into contigs using COPE and FqMerger. BLAST was used to align contigs to IMGT TRBV, TRBD and TRBJ reference genes, with CDR3 defined following IMGT. Clonotypes above 0.1% frequency were classified as highly expanded clones. Shannon entropy served as the measure of repertoire diversity, while the Gini coefficient captured V-J evenness. Clonotypes shared by more than one individual were considered public. Through fastp at Q25 and MiXCR, TCRdb rebuilt clones from the public reads, retaining in-frame beta chains. Rows with one shared CDR3 protein collapse into an entry with the most common genes and DNA. TCRdb, not the authors, supplied the V and J calls. The sample table records hundreds of thousands of distinct CDR3 sequences; roughly 15% of these occur just once. The ten largest clones take up 22% of the sample.

The germline V gene provides CDR1 SGDLS and CDR2 YYNGEE. V is pared back by 3 bases and J by 8 bases, with 5 bases lying between the germline termini. From its cysteine to its phenylalanine, the CDR3 spans 10 amino acids. Only CDR3 DNA remains: 30 bases, in frame from the first base. What the study reported, not specific to this receptor: Persistent Graves' disease patients showed lower TCR Shannon entropy and fewer highly expanded clones than newly diagnosed patients, suggesting clonal expansion. Patients with persistent disease shared more public clonotypes (around 2,700) than newly diagnosed patients did (around 930). Preferential use of TRBV28, TRBJ1-2 and TRBJ2-5 was observed in persistent disease, whereas TRBV20-1 and TRBJ2-1 were favored in newly diagnosed disease. Sequencing and analysis were restricted to the TCR beta chain. Because the primary lesion, thyroid tissue, could not be accessed, the study looked at peripheral blood alone. The small sample size was acknowledged by the authors as a limitation that may reduce accuracy.

This clonotype was seen at least ten times. Which antigen it targets is not known. Per-base quality was not reported, and no clone a single base away is much larger than it. The sequencing here drew on peripheral blood mononuclear cells (PBMCs), taken at new diagnosis, from a patient treated with antithyroid drugs. The sequence joins TRBV9 to TRBJ1-2, and possibly TRBD1, on 5 matching bases. The receptor comes from a female donor with Graves disease. CDR3 protein: CASSGQGYTF. DNA sequence: TGTGCCAGCAGCGGACAGGGCTACACCTTC.